The 8 T cell receptor beta chains listed next were all sequenced from one sample in a study of T cell responses to AZD1222 COVID-19 vaccine. Here immunoSEQ multiplex PCR was the method, and the copy in TCRdb shows in-frame clones only, minus some. The sample has approximately 220,000 clones, 85% to 95% seen once. The specimen was peripheral blood, collected on day 0 of MenACWY control vaccination. These receptors all stem from an adult in good health.

The chain carries TRBV19 and TRBJ2-2, with D possibly TRBD2 on 5 matching bases. The V gene's germline CDR1 is LNHDA and CDR2 SQIVND (reference sequence). The CDR3 loop spans 15 amino acids. V lost 4 bases, J lost 3 bases, and 12 bases lay in between. CDR3 region: CASSTSMRDTGELFF. The CDR3 coding sequence is TGTGCCAGTAGTACGAGCATGAGGGACACCGGGGAGCTGTTTTTT.

The genes are TRBV4-1 and TRBJ1-2; no firm D call. Germline V gene data show CDR1 as MGHRA and CDR2 as YSYEKL. V was pared by 0 bases and J by 4 bases, with 12 bases between. The CDR3 is 15 residues long. DNA of the CDR3: TGCGCCAGCAGCCAAGATGCCGGGATCTTCTATGGCTACACCTTC. Its protein product is CASSQDAGIFYGYTF.

This rearrangement joins TRBV19 to TRBJ1-4; D is uncertain. CDR1 and CDR2 from the germline V gene are LNHDA and SQIVND (reference sequence). V shed 7 bases and J shed 5 bases, with 17 bases lying between them. The CDR3 is 15 amino acids. CDR3 in DNA: TGTGCCAGTACTAGTCTCGCGGGGAAGAATGAAAAACTGTTTTTT. It translates to CASTSLAGKNEKLFF.

The chain recombines TRBV5-1 with TRBJ2-1, with 10 bases lining up with TRBD2. Per germline, CDR1 SGHRS and CDR2 YFSETQ. CDR3 length: 15 residues. Trimming at V came to 2 bases and at J to 4 bases, leaving 3 bases not matched to a gene. Written as DNA, the CDR3 is TGCGCCAGCAGCTTAAGCGGGGGGGTGTACAATGAGCAGTTCTTC. Its protein is CASSLSGGVYNEQFF.

V usage is TRBV25-1 and J usage is TRBJ1-6; D is uncertain. Deletions cut 1 base from V and 4 bases from J, with 11 bases between. Germline values: CDR1 MGHDK, CDR2 SYGVNS. The CDR3 runs to 16 residues. CDR3 sequence reads: CASSESGGSYNSPLHF. CDR3 in DNA: TGTGCCAGCAGTGAATCAGGAGGGTCTTATAATTCACCCCTCCACTTT.

The chain employs TRBV6-4 and TRBJ1-5, with 11 bases lining up with TRBD1. This CDR3 region has 17 residues. CDR1 is MRHNA and CDR2 is SNTAGT in the germline V gene. V was clipped by 8 bases and J by 7 bases; unmatched bases: 16. The CDR3 coding sequence is TGTGCCAGCCCCCTCAAAAACGGACAGGGGGCAGGACAGCCCCAGCATTTT. Translating it yields CASPLKNGQGAGQPQHF.

The rearrangement uses TRBV5-1 and TRBJ1-1; D is perhaps TRBD1 (5 bases). Germline assignment: CDR1 SGHRS and CDR2 YFSETQ. The CDR3 contains 15 residues. V gave up 0 bases and J gave up 0 bases, with 9 bases separating them. The DNA for the CDR3 is TGCGCCAGCAGCTTGGCAGGGATCATGAACACTGAAGCTTTCTTT. Amino acids: CASSLAGIMNTEAFF. Variable domain in full (rest from reference TRBV5-1 and TRBJ1-1): KAGVTQTPRYLIKTRGQQVTLSCSPISGHRSVSWYQQTPGQGLQFLFEYFSETQRNKGNFPGRFSGRQFSNSRSEMNVSTLELGDSALYLCASSLAGIMNTEAFFGQGTRLTVV.

The chain has TRBV2 and TRBJ1-2; possibly TRBD1 for D (5 bases). Trimming cost V 7 bases and J 5 bases, with 17 bases left between them. From germline, CDR1 is SNHLY and CDR2 FYNNEI. The CDR3 is 14 amino acids. CDR3 bases: TGTGCCAGCAATACCGGGACGGGCCTTTATGGCTACACCTTC. This translates into CASNTGTGLYGYTF.